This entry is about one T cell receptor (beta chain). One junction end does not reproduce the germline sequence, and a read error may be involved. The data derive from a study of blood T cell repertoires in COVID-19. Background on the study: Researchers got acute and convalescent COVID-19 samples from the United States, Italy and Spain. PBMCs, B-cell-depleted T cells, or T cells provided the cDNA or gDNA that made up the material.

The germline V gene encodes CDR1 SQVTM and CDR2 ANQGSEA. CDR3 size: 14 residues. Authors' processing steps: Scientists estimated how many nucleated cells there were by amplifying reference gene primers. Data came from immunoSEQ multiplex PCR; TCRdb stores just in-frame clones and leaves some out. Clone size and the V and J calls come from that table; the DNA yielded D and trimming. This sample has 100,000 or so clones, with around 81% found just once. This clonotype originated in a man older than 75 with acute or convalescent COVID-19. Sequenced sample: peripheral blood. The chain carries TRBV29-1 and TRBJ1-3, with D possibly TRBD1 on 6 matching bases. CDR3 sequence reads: CSAEGQLSGNTIYF. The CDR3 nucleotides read TGCAGCGCTGAAGGACAGCTCTCTGGAAACACCATATATTTT.